This T cell receptor beta chain was documented in a study of blood T cells in healthy people across ages. Study-level findings and limits: A roughly linear age-dependent decrease characterized TCR beta diversity per million T cells.

The CDR3 has 13 amino acids. V gave up 3 bases and J gave up 6 bases, with 11 bases separating them. This clonotype was counted only a few times. The antigen remains unidentified. The total RNA that was extracted per sample amounted to at least 5 micrograms. A second PCR, run for about 7 to 11 cycles, used a sample-barcoded 5' primer plus a J-beta primer mix. Each cDNA was tagged by a template-switch adaptor containing 12 random nucleotides. Every individual sample yielded 3 million or more paired-end reads (each containing CDR3). TCRdb reprocessed the 5' RACE reads with MiXCR, giving one entry per CDR3 protein. This sample has around 1,100,000 distinct CDR3 sequences, with 30% to 40% found just once.

J is TRBJ1-1 and V is TRBV12-3 or TRBV12-4, with D possibly TRBD1 on 5 matching bases. The sequenced sample consisted of blood. This receptor was taken from a young man in good health. This CDR3 is CASSFVRDAEAFF. The CDR3 bases are TGTGCCAGCAGTTTTGTCAGGGACGCTGAAGCTTTCTTT.